This T cell receptor beta chain came from a study of blood T cell repertoires in COVID-19. At the level of the study: Whether acute or convalescent, the COVID-19 samples came from the United States, Italy and Spain. T cells, B-cell-depleted T cells, or PBMCs supplied cDNA or gDNA.

This clone is a singleton in its sample. As originally analysed: Amplification from reference gene primers served as the basis for estimated nucleated cell counts. Profiled with immunoSEQ multiplex PCR; TCRdb holds only in-frame clones, not every one. Clone size and the V and J calls come from that table; the DNA yielded D and trimming. The sample holds around 300,000 clones, 70% to 90% seen once. This CDR3 contains 14 residues. The ends were cut back, 5 bases at V and 3 bases at J, with 13 bases in the middle. Germline-derived CDR1 and CDR2 are MNHEY and SMNVEV (reference sequence). This chain uses TRBV27 with TRBJ1-1, with D hard to call. Sequencing was carried out using peripheral blood. This clonotype was obtained from a woman aged 70-85 years with acute or convalescent COVID-19. The CDR3 is CASSRGYWDTEAFF. The CDR3, as DNA: TGTGCCAGCAGTCGAGGGTATTGGGACACTGAAGCTTTCTTT.